The 28 T cell receptor beta chains in this list originate from one sample, sequenced in a study of T cells in Graves' hyperthyroidism and ophthalmopathy. Regions amplified from RNA transcripts were the TCR beta CDR3 regions. When the TCR CDR3 underwent first-round RT-PCR, the HTBI primer set was used. Via MiXCR, TCRdb re-called the multiplex PCR reads, giving one row per CDR3 protein. The data show about 260,000 distinct CDR3 sequences, less than 30% seen once. The specimen sequenced was blood. These receptors all stem from a man in his forties with Graves' hyperthyroidism that later progressed to Graves' ophthalmopathy.

This clonotype was observed many times. The chain couples TRBV19 to TRBJ2-5; no clear D. The CDR3 consists of 13 residues. With 4 bases removed from V and 7 bases from J, the gap between germline ends came to 13 bases. Germline V lookup: CDR1 LNHDA, CDR2 SQIVND (reference sequence). The CDR3 DNA sequence: TGTGCCAGTAGTACTGTCTTCCATACGACCCAGTACTTC. This translates into CASSTVFHTTQYF.

This clonotype was counted ten times or more. The chain uses TRBV20-1 and TRBJ2-7, with a tentative D call TRBD2 (6 bases). CDR1 and CDR2 (germline): DFQATT, SNEGSKA (reference sequence). Trimming stripped 7 bases from V and 4 bases from J, with 11 bases between. CDR3 length: 11 amino acids. CDR3 nucleotides: TGCAGTGTCCCCGCGGGGTACGAGCAGTACTTC. It specifies CSVPAGYEQYF.

Many counts were recorded for this clonotype. The V gene is TRBV7-3, the J gene TRBJ2-7; no firm D call. This CDR3 has 13 residues. Between the trimmed V and J ends, which lost 1 base and 0 bases, there was a span of 4 bases. Germline V CDR1 and CDR2: SGHTA, FQGTGA. CDR3 bases: TGTGCCAGCAGCTTAATTCCCTCCTACGAGCAGTACTTC. Amino acid sequence: CASSLIPSYEQYF.

This clonotype has a handful of counts. This chain uses TRBV6-5 with TRBJ2-7; possibly TRBD1 for D (6 bases). The CDR3 runs 11 residues. In germline, CDR1 is MNHEY, CDR2 SVGAGI. V lost 7 bases to trimming and J lost 11 bases, with 15 bases between them. Here the CDR3 reads CASTFTGPKYF. Here the CDR3 DNA reads TGTGCCAGCACGTTCACAGGGCCGAAGTACTTC.

This clonotype was counted ten times or more. This rearrangement joins TRBV29-1 to TRBJ2-5; D may be TRBD1 (5 bases). V lost 1 base and J 5 bases, leaving 14 bases between the germline ends. Germline assignment: CDR1 SQVTM and CDR2 ANQGSEA. The CDR3 is made up of 14 amino acids. CDR3 DNA: TGCAGCGTTGAAGGGAGTTCAGGGTCCGAGACCCAGTACTTC. As protein: CSVEGSSGSETQYF.

The V call is TRBV12-3 or TRBV12-4, the J call TRBJ2-7; maybe TRBD2 (5 bases). V was cut by 5 bases and J by 7 bases, with 18 bases left in between. The CDR3 has 14 residues. This chain's CDR3 is CASSLVPGPGEQYF. Written as DNA, the CDR3 is TGTGCCAGCAGTCTGGTTCCGGGCCCGGGGGAGCAGTACTTC.

The chain employs TRBV11-3 and TRBJ1-5, with TRBD1 as a possible D gene (6 bases). This CDR3 spans 16 amino acids. Germline lookup yields CDR1 SGHNT and CDR2 YENEEA. V was pared by 7 bases and J by 3 bases, with 19 bases between. The CDR3 region has the DNA TGTGCCAGCAACCTAATGGGGGGGGCCCTCAATCAGCCCCAGCATTTT. It yields the protein CASNLMGGALNQPQHF.

The rearrangement uses TRBV20-1 and TRBJ2-5; TRBD2 matches 7 bases. Trimming removed 2 bases from V and 3 bases from J; junction bases left unmatched: 9. The germline V gene has CDR1 DFQATT and CDR2 SNEGSKA (reference sequence). This CDR3 has 15 amino acids. The CDR3 DNA follows: TGCAGTGCTAGACCCCCCGTTCTAGCGGAAGAGACCCAGTACTTC. Translated: CSARPPVLAEETQYF.

This clonotype was recorded many times. V is TRBV6-5 and J is TRBJ1-5; TRBD1 matches 9 bases. Looked up from germline, CDR1 is MNHEY and CDR2 is SVGAGI. The ends lost 4 bases at V and 1 base at J; junction bases unmatched: 23. There are 22 residues in the CDR3. CDR3 amino acids: CASSSKGPTGQGSFRSNQPQHF. The CDR3 nucleotides read TGTGCCAGCAGTTCAAAGGGACCCACGGGACAGGGCTCTTTTAGGAGCAATCAGCCCCAGCATTTT.

This clonotype was seen at least ten times. The gene calls are TRBV12-3 or TRBV12-4 and TRBJ1-1; D not resolved. Trimming removed 2 bases from V and 4 bases from J, with 5 bases in between. The CDR3 loop spans 12 amino acids. The CDR3, as DNA: TGTGCCAGCAGTTTAAAGCCCACTGAAGCTTTCTTT. It translates to CASSLKPTEAFF.

This clonotype has more than one count but fewer than ten. The chain carries TRBV2 and TRBJ1-1; 8 bases align to TRBD1. J lost 8 bases, V lost 6 bases, and 8 bases had no gene match. Per the germline V gene, CDR1 is SNHLY and CDR2 is FYNNEI. This CDR3 comprises 13 residues. Here the CDR3 DNA reads TGTGCCAGCAGCGTAGGACAGGGAAGGGAAGCTTTCTTT. It translates to CASSVGQGREAFF.

On this clonotype itself: The missing conserved phenylalanine or tryptophan at the end of this CDR3 makes a read error likely. The V gene is TRBV9, the J gene TRBJ2-5; possibly TRBD2 for D (5 bases). V was pared by 3 bases and J by 4 bases, with 13 bases between. Germline CDR1 is SGDLS and CDR2 is YYNGEE. This CDR3 contains 14 residues. The CDR3 is CASSAGSGGETQYL. The CDR3 region has the DNA TGTGCCAGCAGCGCCGGCAGCGGAGGAGAGACCCAGTACCTC.

The CDR3 sequence is CASGTGTGPNREQYF. CDR3 DNA sequence: TGCGCCAGCGGCACCGGGACAGGTCCGAATCGCGAGCAGTACTTC. The chain employs TRBV5-1 and TRBJ2-7, with 8 bases identical to TRBD1. Germline lookup yields CDR1 SGHRS and CDR2 YFSETQ. The CDR3 has 15 amino acids. V dropped 7 bases and J dropped 6; count of bases not matched to a gene: 15.

This clonotype has ten or more counts. This chain connects TRBV12-3 or TRBV12-4 to TRBJ1-3, with TRBD1 as a possible D gene (6 bases). This CDR3 spans 14 amino acids. Trimming pared 5 bases from V and 8 bases from J, leaving 16 bases between. The CDR3 sequence: CASSRDTSLDTIYF. CDR3 DNA sequence: TGTGCCAGCAGTAGGGACACGTCGCTGGACACCATATATTTT.

This clonotype was observed at least ten times. The chain uses TRBV30 and TRBJ1-1; D is undetermined. The CDR3 covers 13 residues. Germline V lookup: CDR1 GTSNPN, CDR2 SVGIG (reference sequence). Trimming stripped 3 bases from V and 0 bases from J, with 8 bases between. In DNA form, the CDR3 reads TGTGCCTGGAGAGCCGGACTGAACACTGAAGCTTTCTTT. Translated: CAWRAGLNTEAFF.

The table lists this clonotype with many counts. The chain has TRBV5-1 and TRBJ1-2; 8 nucleotides match TRBD1. CDR1 and CDR2 (germline): SGHRS, YFSETQ. Losses at the gene ends were 4 bases for V and 4 bases for J; bases not matched to a gene: 3. The CDR3 is 13 amino acids. The CDR3 coding sequence is TGCGCCAGCAGCAAGGACAGGGCCTATGGCTACACCTTC. Translation: CASSKDRAYGYTF.

V usage is TRBV7-8 and J usage is TRBJ1-1, with TRBD1 matching 8 bases. V shed 5 bases, J shed 10 bases, and the junction held 6 bases outside the gene matches. The germline V gene has CDR1 SGHVS and CDR2 FQNEAQ. CDR3 length equals 12 residues. The CDR3 DNA sequence: TGTGCCAGCAGCCGCTACCAGGGGGCAGCTTTCTTT. It specifies CASSRYQGAAFF.

This clonotype appeared many times. This sequence joins TRBV7-3 and TRBJ2-5; the match to TRBD1 covers 7 bases. The germline CDR1 and CDR2 sequences are SGHTA and FQGTGA. The CDR3 sequence is 15 residues long. The V segment lost 1 base and the J segment 3 bases; nucleotides outside the gene matches: 5. CDR3 protein: CASSLMGQPKETQYF. The CDR3 DNA follows: TGTGCCAGCAGCTTAATGGGACAGCCAAAAGAGACCCAGTACTTC.

This clonotype was seen at least ten times. The V gene is TRBV25-1, the J gene TRBJ2-7, with 9 bases identical to TRBD1. Germline V CDR1 and CDR2: MGHDK, SYGVNS. The CDR3 length is 15 residues. V gave up 2 bases and J gave up 7 bases; unmatched junction bases: 9. CDR3 in DNA: TGTGCCAGCAGTGAACCGGGACAGGGACTTGGTGAGCAGTACTTC. This codes for CASSEPGQGLGEQYF.

This clonotype was observed many times. V is TRBV11-2 and J is TRBJ2-5; D uncertain. There are 14 residues in the CDR3. CDR1 and CDR2 from the germline V gene are SGHAT and FQNNGV. Trimming left V 2 bases short and J 1 base short, with 8 bases between. The CDR3 loop is CASSLTVIQETQYF. In nucleotides, the CDR3 is TGTGCCAGCAGCTTAACGGTAATCCAAGAGACCCAGTACTTC.

This clonotype was seen repeatedly, ten times or more. The chain couples TRBV7-9 to TRBJ2-5; the D is unclear. The CDR3 is made up of 14 amino acids. Deletions cut 5 bases from V and 2 bases from J, with 12 bases between. CDR1 and CDR2 from the germline V gene are SEHNR and FQNEAQ (reference sequence). The CDR3 DNA reads TGTGCCAGCAGCCCGCCGAATGCTCAAGAGACCCAGTACTTC. Its translation is CASSPPNAQETQYF. The full variable domain, in which reference TRBV7-9 and TRBJ2-5 provide the parts outside the CDR3, is DTGVSQNPRHKITKRGQNVTFRCDPISEHNRLYWYRQTLGQGPEFLTYFQNEAQLEKSRLLSDRFSAERPKGSFSTLEIQRTEQGDSAMYLCASSPPNAQETQYFGPGTRLLVL.

This clonotype was counted at least ten times. The rearrangement joins TRBV24-1 to TRBJ2-2, with TRBD2 matching 8 bases. After removal of 8 bases from V and 0 bases from J, the junction contained 7 bases not matched to a gene. The V gene's germline CDR1 is KGHDR and CDR2 SFDVKD. The CDR3 is made up of 16 amino acids. The CDR3 region has the DNA TGTGCCACCAAGGATACTAGCGGCCCGAACACCGGGGAGCTGTTTTTT. This encodes CATKDTSGPNTGELFF.

This clonotype was detected ten times or more. The chain is built from TRBV6-1 and TRBJ1-1; D is possibly TRBD1 (5 bases). The V and J ends lost 4 bases and 2 bases respectively, with 11 bases between them. Germline loops: CDR1 MNHNS, CDR2 SASEGT. The CDR3 consists of 14 residues. The CDR3 protein is CASSVWRDNTEAFF. DNA of the CDR3: TGTGCCAGCAGTGTTTGGCGGGACAACACTGAAGCTTTCTTT.

This clonotype appeared many times. The chain is built from TRBV12-5 and TRBJ2-5; 9 positions agree with TRBD2. The CDR3 runs 12 residues. The V and J ends lost 6 bases and 4 bases, in that order; junction bases with no gene match: 0. Per germline, CDR1 LGHNT and CDR2 FRNRAP. The DNA of the CDR3 is TGTGCTAGTGGGACTAGCGGAGAGACCCAGTACTTC. This translates into CASGTSGETQYF.

This clonotype was observed at least ten times. The genes are TRBV12-3 or TRBV12-4 and TRBJ2-4; 8 bases align to TRBD1. CDR3 length equals 13 residues. The V gene end was trimmed by 6 bases and the J gene end by 6 bases; junction bases not matched to a gene: 4. Here the CDR3 DNA reads TGTGCCAGCAGGCGGGACAGGATAAACATTCAGTACTTC. Its protein is CASRRDRINIQYF.

CDR3 nucleotide sequence: TGTGCCAGCAGTGCTAGCCAGGGGATGGCTGAAGCTTTCTTT. It codes for CASSASQGMAEAFF. The V call is TRBV28, the J call TRBJ1-1; D is perhaps TRBD1 (6 bases). Germline V lookup: CDR1 MDHEN, CDR2 SYDVKM. V lost 5 bases to trimming and J lost 6 bases, with 16 bases between them. This CDR3 is built from 14 residues.

This clonotype turned up a few times. The chain has TRBV20-1 and TRBJ2-7; TRBD1 or TRBD2 may be the D gene (5 bases each). CDR3 length equals 13 residues. Germline V lookup: CDR1 DFQATT, CDR2 SNEGSKA (reference sequence). Trimming took off 5 bases at V and 6 bases at J, with 17 bases between the two ends. The CDR3 bases are TGCAGTGCTCCGAACGAGGGGTTCTGCGAGCAGTACTTC. This encodes CSAPNEGFCEQYF.

Many counts were recorded for this clonotype. CDR3 protein: CASSLAAGAGNQPQHF. CDR3 bases: TGTGCCAGCAGCTTAGCCGCGGGGGCGGGCAATCAGCCCCAGCATTTT. The chain has TRBV7-8 and TRBJ1-5, with a possible D match to TRBD1 (6 bases). The germline gives CDR1 SGHVS, CDR2 FQNEAQ. The CDR3 is 16 amino acids. V lost 0 bases to trimming and J lost 2 bases, with 11 bases between them.